This T cell receptor beta chain came from a study of blood T cell repertoires in COVID-19. Study background: The cDNA or gDNA used as material had been derived from T cells, B-cell-depleted T cells, or PBMCs.

In the source study's methods: Amplifying reference gene primers gave estimates of nucleated cell counts. The protocol was immunoSEQ multiplex PCR, while the TCRdb copy is restricted to in-frame clones and leaves out a portion. V, J and clone size reflect that table, while D and trimming were determined from the DNA. Altogether 130,000 to 150,000 clones are present, roughly three quarters being singletons, with the ten largest covering approximately 5.2%. There are 15 residues in the CDR3. Germline lookup yields CDR1 SGHVS and CDR2 FQNEAQ. Trimming removed 5 bases from V and 5 bases from J, with 19 bases in between.

This TCR was recovered from a woman aged 65 to 85 with COVID-19, enrolled during active disease. Sequenced input: peripheral blood. This chain joins TRBV7-8 and TRBJ2-7, with D possibly being TRBD1 (5 bases). The CDR3: CASSPRPAGPDEQYF. In DNA, the CDR3 is TGTGCCAGCAGCCCGCGGCCGGCAGGGCCCGACGAGCAGTACTTC.